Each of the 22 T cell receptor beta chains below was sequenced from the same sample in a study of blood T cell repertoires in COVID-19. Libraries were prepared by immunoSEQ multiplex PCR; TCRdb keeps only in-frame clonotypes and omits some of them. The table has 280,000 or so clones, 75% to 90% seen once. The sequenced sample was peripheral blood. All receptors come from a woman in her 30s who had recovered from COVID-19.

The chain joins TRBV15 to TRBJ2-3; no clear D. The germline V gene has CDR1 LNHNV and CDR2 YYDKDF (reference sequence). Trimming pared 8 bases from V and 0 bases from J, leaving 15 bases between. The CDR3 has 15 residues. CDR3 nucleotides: TGTGCCACCGGCTCCCCGACGGAGAGCACAGATACGCAGTATTTT. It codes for CATGSPTESTDTQYF.

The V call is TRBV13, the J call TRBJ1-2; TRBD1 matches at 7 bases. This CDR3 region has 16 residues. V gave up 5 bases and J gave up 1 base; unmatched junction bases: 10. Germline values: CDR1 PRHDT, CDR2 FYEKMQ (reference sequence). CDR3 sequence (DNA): TGTGCCAGCAGCCCCACCGGGACAGATTATAACTATGGCTACACCTTC. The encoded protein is CASSPTGTDYNYGYTF.

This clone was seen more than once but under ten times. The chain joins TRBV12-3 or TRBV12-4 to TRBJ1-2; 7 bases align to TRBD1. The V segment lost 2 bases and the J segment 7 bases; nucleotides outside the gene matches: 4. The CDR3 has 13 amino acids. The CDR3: CASSLRGGGGYTF. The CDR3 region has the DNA TGTGCCAGCAGTTTAAGAGGGGGCGGTGGCTACACCTTC.

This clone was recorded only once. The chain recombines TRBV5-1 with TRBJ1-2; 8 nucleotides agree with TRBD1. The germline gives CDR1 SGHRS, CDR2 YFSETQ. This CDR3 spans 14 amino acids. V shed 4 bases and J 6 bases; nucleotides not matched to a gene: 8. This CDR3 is CASSQGQEINGYTF. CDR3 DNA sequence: TGCGCCAGCAGCCAGGGACAGGAAATAAATGGCTACACCTTC.

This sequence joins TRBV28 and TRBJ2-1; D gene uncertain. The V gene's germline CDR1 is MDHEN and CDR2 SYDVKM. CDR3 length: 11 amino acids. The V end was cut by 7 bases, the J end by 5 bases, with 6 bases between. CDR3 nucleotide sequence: TGTGCCAGCAACACCAACAATGAGCAGTTCTTC. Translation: CASNTNNEQFF.

CDR3 sequence: CAISESPGLGSDTQYF. CDR3 coding DNA: TGTGCCATCAGTGAGTCACCGGGACTAGGGTCAGATACGCAGTATTTT. The chain uses TRBV10-3 and TRBJ2-3; 8 positions agree with TRBD2. Germline trimming cut 0 bases from V and 4 bases from J; bases unmatched to any gene: 6. The CDR3 has 16 residues. Germline V gives CDR1 ENHRY, CDR2 SYGVKD.

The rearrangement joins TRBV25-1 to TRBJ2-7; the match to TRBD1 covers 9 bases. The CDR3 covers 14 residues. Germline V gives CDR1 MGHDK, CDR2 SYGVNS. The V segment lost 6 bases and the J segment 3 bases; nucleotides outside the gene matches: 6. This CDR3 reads CASSNPGQGYEQYF. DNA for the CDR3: TGTGCCAGCAGCAATCCGGGACAGGGCTACGAGCAGTACTTC.

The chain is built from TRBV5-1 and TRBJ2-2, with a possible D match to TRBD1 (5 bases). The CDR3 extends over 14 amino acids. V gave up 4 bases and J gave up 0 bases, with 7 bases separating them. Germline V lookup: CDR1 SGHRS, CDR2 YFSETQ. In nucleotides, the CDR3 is TGCGCCAGCAGCCCAGGGACGAACACCGGGGAGCTGTTTTTT. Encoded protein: CASSPGTNTGELFF.

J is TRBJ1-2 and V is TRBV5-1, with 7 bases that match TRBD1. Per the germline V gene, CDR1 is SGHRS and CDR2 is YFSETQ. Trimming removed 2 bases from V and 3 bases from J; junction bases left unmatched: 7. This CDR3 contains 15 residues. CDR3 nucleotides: TGCGCCAGCAGCTTAACCTCAACAGGGGACTATGGCTACACCTTC. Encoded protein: CASSLTSTGDYGYTF.

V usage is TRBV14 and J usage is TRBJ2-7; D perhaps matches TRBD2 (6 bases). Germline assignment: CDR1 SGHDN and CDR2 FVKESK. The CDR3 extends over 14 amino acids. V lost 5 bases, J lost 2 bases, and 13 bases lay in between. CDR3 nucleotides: TGTGCCAGCAGCGCGGGACTGGAAGCCTACGAGCAGTACTTC. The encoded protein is CASSAGLEAYEQYF. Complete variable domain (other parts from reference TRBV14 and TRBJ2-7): EAGVTQFPSHSVIEKGQTVTLRCDPISGHDNLYWYRRVMGKEIKFLLHFVKESKQDESGMPNNRFLAERTGGTYSTLKVQPAELEDSGVYFCASSAGLEAYEQYFGPGTRLTVT.

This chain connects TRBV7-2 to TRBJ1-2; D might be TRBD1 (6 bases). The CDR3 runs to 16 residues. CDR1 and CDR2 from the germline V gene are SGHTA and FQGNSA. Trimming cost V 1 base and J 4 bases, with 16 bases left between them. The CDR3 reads CASSLEGTGRSYGYTF. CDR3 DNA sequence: TGTGCCAGCAGCTTAGAGGGAACAGGGCGGTCCTATGGCTACACCTTC. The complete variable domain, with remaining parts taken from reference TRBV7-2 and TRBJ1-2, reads GAGVSQSPSNKVTEKGKDVELRCDPISGHTALYWYRQSLGQGLEFLIYFQGNSAPDKSGLPSDRFSAERTGGSVSTLTIQRTQQEDSAVYLCASSLEGTGRSYGYTFGSGTRLTVV.

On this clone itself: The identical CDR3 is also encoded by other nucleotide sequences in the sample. The CDR3 nucleotides read TGTGCCACCAGTGATTTAGCGGGAGGGAACACCGGGGAGCTGTTTTTT. Translated: CATSDLAGGNTGELFF. This chain uses TRBV24-1 with TRBJ2-2; 9 bases agree with TRBD2. This CDR3 has 16 residues. After removal of 1 base from V and 1 base from J, the junction contained 0 bases not matched to a gene. Looked up from germline, CDR1 is KGHDR and CDR2 is SFDVKD.

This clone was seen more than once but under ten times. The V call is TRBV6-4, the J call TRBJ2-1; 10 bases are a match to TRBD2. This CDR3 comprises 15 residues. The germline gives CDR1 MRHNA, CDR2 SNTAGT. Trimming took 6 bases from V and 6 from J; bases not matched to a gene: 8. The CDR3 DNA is TGTGCCAGCAGCCTCCTAGCGGGGGAAGGCAATGAGCAGTTCTTC. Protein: CASSLLAGEGNEQFF.

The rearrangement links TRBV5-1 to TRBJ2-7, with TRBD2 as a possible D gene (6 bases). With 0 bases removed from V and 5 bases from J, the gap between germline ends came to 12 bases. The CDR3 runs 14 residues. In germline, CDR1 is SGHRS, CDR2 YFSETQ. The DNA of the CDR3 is TGCGCCAGCAGCTTGGGTGGGGGAGGTAACGAGCAGTACTTC. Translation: CASSLGGGGNEQYF.

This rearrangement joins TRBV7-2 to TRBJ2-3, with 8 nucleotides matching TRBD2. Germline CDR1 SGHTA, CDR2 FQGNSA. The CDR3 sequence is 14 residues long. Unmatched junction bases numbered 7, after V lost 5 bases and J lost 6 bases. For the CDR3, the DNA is TGTGCCAGCAGCCTAATAAGCGGGGGTGATACGCAGTATTTT. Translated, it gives CASSLISGGDTQYF.

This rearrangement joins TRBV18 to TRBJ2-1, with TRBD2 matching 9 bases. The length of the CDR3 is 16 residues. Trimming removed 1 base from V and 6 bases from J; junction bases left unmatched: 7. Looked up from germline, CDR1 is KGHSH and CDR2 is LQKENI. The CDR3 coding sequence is TGTGCCAGCTCACCACGAGTAGCGGGAGCAGGCAATGAGCAGTTCTTC. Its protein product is CASSPRVAGAGNEQFF. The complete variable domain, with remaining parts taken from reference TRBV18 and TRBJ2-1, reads NAGVMQNPRHLVRRRGQEARLRCSPMKGHSHVYWYRQLPEEGLKFMVYLQKENIIDESGMPKERFSAEFPKEGPSILRIQQVVRGDSAAYFCASSPRVAGAGNEQFFGPGTRLTVL.

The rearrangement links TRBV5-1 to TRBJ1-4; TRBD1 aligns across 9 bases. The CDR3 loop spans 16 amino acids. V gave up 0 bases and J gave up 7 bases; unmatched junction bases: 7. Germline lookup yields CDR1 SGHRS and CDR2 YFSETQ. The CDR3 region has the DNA TGCGCCAGCAGCTTGGTGGCAGGGACAGGGTCTGAAAAACTGTTTTTT. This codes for CASSLVAGTGSEKLFF.

As DNA, the CDR3 is TGTGCCAGCAGCGGTGGGGGGGCGGCTGGGGAGCAGTACTTC. It codes for CASSGGGAAGEQYF. The gene calls are TRBV7-9 and TRBJ2-7; tentatively, D is TRBD2 (7 bases). Germline V gives CDR1 SEHNR, CDR2 FQNEAQ (reference sequence). V lost 5 bases, J lost 7 bases, and 18 bases lay in between. The CDR3 totals 14 residues.

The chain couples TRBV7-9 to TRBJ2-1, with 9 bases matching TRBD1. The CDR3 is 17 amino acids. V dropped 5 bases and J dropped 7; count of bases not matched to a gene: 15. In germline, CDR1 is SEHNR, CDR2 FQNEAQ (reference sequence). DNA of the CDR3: TGTGCCAGCAGCCTTCTTCCGGGACAGGGAGGTTATAATGAGCAGTTCTTC. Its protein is CASSLLPGQGGYNEQFF. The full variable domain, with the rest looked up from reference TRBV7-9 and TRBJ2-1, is DTGVSQNPRHKITKRGQNVTFRCDPISEHNRLYWYRQTLGQGPEFLTYFQNEAQLEKSRLLSDRFSAERPKGSFSTLEIQRTEQGDSAMYLCASSLLPGQGGYNEQFFGPGTRLTVL.

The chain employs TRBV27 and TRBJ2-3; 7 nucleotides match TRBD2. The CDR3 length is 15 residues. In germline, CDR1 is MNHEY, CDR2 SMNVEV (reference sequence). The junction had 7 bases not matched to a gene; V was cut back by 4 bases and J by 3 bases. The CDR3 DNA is TGTGCCAGCAGTTCGCGGGGGAGGGTGACAGATACGCAGTATTTT. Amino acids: CASSSRGRVTDTQYF.

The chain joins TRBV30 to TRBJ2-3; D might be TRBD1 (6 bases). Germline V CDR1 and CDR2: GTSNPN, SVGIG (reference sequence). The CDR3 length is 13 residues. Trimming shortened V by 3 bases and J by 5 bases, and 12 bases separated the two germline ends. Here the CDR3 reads CAWRKQGVDTQYF. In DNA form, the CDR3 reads TGTGCCTGGAGGAAACAGGGAGTAGATACGCAGTATTTT. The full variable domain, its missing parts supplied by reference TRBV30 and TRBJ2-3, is SQTIHQWPATLVQPVGSPLSLECTVEGTSNPNLYWYRQAAGRGLQLLFYSVGIGQISSEVPQNLSASRPQDRQFILSSKKLLLSDSGFYLCAWRKQGVDTQYFGPGTRLTVL.

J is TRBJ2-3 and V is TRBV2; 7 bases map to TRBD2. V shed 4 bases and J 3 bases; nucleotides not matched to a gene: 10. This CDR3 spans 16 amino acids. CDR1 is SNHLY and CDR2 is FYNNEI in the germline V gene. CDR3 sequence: CASSVEAGRMTDTQYF. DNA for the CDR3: TGTGCCAGCAGTGTTGAAGCGGGGAGGATGACAGATACGCAGTATTTT.